These 4 T cell receptor beta chains were sequenced from one sample in a study of blood T cell repertoires in COVID-19. Data came from immunoSEQ multiplex PCR; TCRdb stores just in-frame clones and leaves some out. The sample lists under 300,000 clones; approximately 90% were seen once. The sample taken for sequencing was PBMCs or T cells enriched from blood (not recorded which). Receptors were obtained from a woman aged 40 to 55 with acute COVID-19.

The rearrangement joins TRBV18 to TRBJ2-3; D unresolved. From germline, CDR1 is KGHSH and CDR2 LQKENI. The CDR3 runs to 14 residues. Trimming shortened V by 1 base and J by 6 bases, and 11 bases separated the two germline ends. The CDR3 sequence is CASSPHSHGDTQYF. CDR3 sequence (DNA): TGTGCCAGCTCACCACACAGCCATGGGGATACGCAGTATTTT.

The chain carries TRBV18 and TRBJ1-2, with D perhaps matching TRBD1 (5 bases). V lost 1 base and J lost 6, with 15 bases in between. The length of the CDR3 is 15 residues. Germline V gene lookup returns CDR1 KGHSH and CDR2 LQKENI. CDR3 protein: CASSPQGDRQHGYTF. The CDR3 DNA is TGTGCCAGCTCACCACAAGGAGACAGACAACATGGCTACACCTTC. Using reference TRBV18 and TRBJ1-2 for the parts outside the CDR3, the full variable domain is NAGVMQNPRHLVRRRGQEARLRCSPMKGHSHVYWYRQLPEEGLKFMVYLQKENIIDESGMPKERFSAEFPKEGPSILRIQQVVRGDSAAYFCASSPQGDRQHGYTFGSGTRLTVV.

The V gene is TRBV21-1, the J gene TRBJ2-7; the table's D call, TRBD2, was not checked against the DNA. TRBV21-1 is deemed a pseudogene. The length of the CDR3 is 18 residues. The CDR3 reads CASSNRRTSGRVTYEQYF. For the CDR3, the DNA is TGTGCCAGCAGCAATCGGCGGACTAGCGGGAGGGTCACCTACGAGCAGTACTTC.

The rearrangement joins TRBV25-1 to TRBJ1-4; D gene unclear. The CDR3 contains 16 residues. V shed 3 bases and J shed 3 bases, with 14 bases lying between them. The V gene's germline CDR1 is MGHDK and CDR2 SYGVNS. CDR3 residues: CASSDSSQNPNEKLFF. CDR3 nucleotides: TGTGCCAGCAGTGACTCCTCCCAGAATCCTAATGAAAAACTGTTTTTT.